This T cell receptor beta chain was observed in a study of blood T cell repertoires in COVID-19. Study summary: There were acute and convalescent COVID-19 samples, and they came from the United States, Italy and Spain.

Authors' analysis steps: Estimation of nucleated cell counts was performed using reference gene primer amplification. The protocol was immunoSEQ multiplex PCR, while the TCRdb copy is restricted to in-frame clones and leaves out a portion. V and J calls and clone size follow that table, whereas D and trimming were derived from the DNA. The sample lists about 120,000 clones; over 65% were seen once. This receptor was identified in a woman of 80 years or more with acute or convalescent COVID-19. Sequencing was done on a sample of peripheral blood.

The CDR3 here is CASRVGTGAETQYF. In nucleotides, the CDR3 is TGTGCCAGCAGGGTCGGGACAGGGGCAGAGACCCAGTACTTC. The chain is built from TRBV2 and TRBJ2-5; 10 bases map to TRBD1. CDR3 length: 14 residues. The V segment lost 6 bases and the J segment 4 bases; nucleotides outside the gene matches: 5. Germline-derived CDR1 and CDR2 are SNHLY and FYNNEI.